This record looks at one T cell receptor (beta chain) sequence and its context. Its antigen remains unidentified. This entry belongs to a study of cytomegalovirus exposure and HLA in healthy donors. Findings and caveats of the study: Among donors in an Asian-associated ancestry cluster, a later analysis reportedly found fewer N-insertions than the approximately 670-donor mean. Analyses of presence and absence presupposed an approximately uniform sequencing depth across donors.

The PCR had 60 Vbeta and 13 Jbeta primers. Assay used: immunoSEQ multiplex PCR; TCRdb lists only in-frame clones, some missing. The table records around 250,000 clones, approximately 91% of them present only once. Germline V gene data show CDR1 as MNHEY and CDR2 as SVGAGI. The CDR3 runs 12 residues. V was trimmed by 5 bases and J by 10 bases, leaving 12 bases between them. The chain is built from TRBV6-5 and TRBJ2-1; D might be TRBD2 (6 bases). The sample consisted of PBMCs. The TCR sequence derives from a girl aged 2 to 9 in good health and CMV-seronegative. The CDR3 nucleotides are TGTGCCAGCAGTCAAGGACTATTCGAGCAGTTCTTC. It is translated as CASSQGLFEQFF.